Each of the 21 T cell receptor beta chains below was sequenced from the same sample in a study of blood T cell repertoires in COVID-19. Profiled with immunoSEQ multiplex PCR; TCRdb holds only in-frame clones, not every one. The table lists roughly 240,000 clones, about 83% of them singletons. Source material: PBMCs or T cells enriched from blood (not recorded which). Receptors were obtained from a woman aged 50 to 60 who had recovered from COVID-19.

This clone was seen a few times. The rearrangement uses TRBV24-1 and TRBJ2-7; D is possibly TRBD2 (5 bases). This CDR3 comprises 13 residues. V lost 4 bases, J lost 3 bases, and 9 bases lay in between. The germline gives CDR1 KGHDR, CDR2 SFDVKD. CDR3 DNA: TGTGCCACCAGTGAACCGGGATACTACGAGCAGTACTTC. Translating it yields CATSEPGYYEQYF.

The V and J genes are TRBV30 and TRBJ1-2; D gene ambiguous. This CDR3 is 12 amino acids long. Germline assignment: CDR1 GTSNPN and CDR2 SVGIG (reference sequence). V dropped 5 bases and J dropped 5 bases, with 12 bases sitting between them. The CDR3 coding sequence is TGTGCCTGGGGACCCCAGAAGTATGGCTACACCTTC. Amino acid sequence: CAWGPQKYGYTF.

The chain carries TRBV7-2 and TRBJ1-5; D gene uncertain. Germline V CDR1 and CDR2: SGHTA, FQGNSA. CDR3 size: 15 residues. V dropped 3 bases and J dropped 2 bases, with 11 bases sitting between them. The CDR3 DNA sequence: TGTGCCAGCAGCTTTCGTGACGGAGGCAATCAGCCCCAGCATTTT. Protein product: CASSFRDGGNQPQHF.

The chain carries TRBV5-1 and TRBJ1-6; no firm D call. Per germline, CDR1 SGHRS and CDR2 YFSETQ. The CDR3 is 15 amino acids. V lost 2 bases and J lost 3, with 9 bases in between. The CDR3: CASSLAGSYNSPLHF. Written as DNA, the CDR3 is TGCGCCAGCAGCTTAGCCGGGAGCTATAATTCACCCCTCCACTTT. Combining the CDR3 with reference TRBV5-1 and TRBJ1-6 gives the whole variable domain KAGVTQTPRYLIKTRGQQVTLSCSPISGHRSVSWYQQTPGQGLQFLFEYFSETQRNKGNFPGRFSGRQFSNSRSEMNVSTLELGDSALYLCASSLAGSYNSPLHFGNGTRLTVT.

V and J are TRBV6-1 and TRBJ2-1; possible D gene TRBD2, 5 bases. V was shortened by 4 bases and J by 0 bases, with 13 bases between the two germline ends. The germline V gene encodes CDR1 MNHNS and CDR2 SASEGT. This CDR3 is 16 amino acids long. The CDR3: CASSALRGSSYNEQFF. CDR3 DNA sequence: TGTGCCAGCAGTGCTCTGAGAGGGAGCTCCTACAATGAGCAGTTCTTC.

Here the CDR3 reads CATSRGLTGGGKTQYF. The CDR3, as DNA: TGTGCCACCAGCAGGGGCCTGACAGGGGGTGGAAAGACCCAGTACTTC. V is TRBV15 and J is TRBJ2-5, with 9 bases matching TRBD1. CDR1 and CDR2 from the germline V gene are LNHNV and YYDKDF (reference sequence). CDR3 length: 16 residues. With 3 bases clipped from V and 6 bases from J, the junction kept 11 bases outside the gene matches.

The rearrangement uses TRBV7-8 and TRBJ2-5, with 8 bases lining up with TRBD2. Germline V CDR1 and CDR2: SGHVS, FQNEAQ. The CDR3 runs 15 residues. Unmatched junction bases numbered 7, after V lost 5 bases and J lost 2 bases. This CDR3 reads CASSLPGGWQETQYF. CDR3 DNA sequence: TGTGCCAGCAGCCTCCCGGGAGGGTGGCAAGAGACCCAGTACTTC.

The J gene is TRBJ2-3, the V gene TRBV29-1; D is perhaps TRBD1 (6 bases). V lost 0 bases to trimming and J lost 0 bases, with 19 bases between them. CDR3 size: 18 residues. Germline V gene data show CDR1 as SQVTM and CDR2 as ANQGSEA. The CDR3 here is CSVEDPTRRTASTDTQYF. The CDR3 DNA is TGCAGCGTTGAAGATCCTACCAGACGGACAGCTAGCACAGATACGCAGTATTTT.

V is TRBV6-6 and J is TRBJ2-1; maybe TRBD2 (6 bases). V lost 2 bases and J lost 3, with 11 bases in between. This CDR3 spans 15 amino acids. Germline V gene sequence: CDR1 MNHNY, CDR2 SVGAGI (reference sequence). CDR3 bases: TGTGCCAGCAGTTACGGCGGGACCCACTACAATGAGCAGTTCTTC. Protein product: CASSYGGTHYNEQFF.

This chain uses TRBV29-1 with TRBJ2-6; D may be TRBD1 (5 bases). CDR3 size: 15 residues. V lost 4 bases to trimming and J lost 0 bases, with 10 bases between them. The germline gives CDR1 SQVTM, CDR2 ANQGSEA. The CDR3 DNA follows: TGCAGCGTTGGGGGCGATAGCTCTGGGGCCAACGTCCTGACTTTC. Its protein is CSVGGDSSGANVLTF.

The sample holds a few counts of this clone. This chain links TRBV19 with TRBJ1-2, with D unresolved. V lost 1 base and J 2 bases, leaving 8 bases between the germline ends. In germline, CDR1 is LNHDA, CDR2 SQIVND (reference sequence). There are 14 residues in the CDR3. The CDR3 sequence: CASSIVSQNYGYTF. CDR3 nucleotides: TGTGCCAGTAGTATAGTTTCCCAGAACTATGGCTACACCTTC.

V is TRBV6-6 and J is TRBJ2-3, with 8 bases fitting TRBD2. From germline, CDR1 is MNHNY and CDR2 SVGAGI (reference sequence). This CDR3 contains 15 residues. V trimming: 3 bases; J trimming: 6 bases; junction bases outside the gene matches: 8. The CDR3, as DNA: TGTGCCAGCAGTTATACCGGCGGGGGGACGGATACGCAGTATTTT. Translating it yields CASSYTGGGTDTQYF.

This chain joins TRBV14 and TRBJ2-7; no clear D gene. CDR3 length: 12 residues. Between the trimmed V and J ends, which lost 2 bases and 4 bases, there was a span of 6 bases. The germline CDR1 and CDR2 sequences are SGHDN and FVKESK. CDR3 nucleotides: TGTGCCAGCAGCCAACTTCGTTACGAGCAGTACTTC. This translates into CASSQLRYEQYF.

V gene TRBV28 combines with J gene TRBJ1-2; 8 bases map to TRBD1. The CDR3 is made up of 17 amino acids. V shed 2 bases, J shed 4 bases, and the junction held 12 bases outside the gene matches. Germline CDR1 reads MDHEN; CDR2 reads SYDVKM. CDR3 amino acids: CASSLSVQGAVGYGYTF. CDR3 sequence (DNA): TGTGCCAGCAGTTTAAGTGTTCAGGGGGCAGTGGGCTATGGCTACACCTTC.

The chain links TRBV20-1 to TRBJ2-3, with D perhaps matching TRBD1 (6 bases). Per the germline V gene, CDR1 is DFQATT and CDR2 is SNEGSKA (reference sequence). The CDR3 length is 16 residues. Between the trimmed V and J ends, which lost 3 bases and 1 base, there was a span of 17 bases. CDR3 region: CSASASVGARTDTQYF. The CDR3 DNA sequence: TGCAGTGCTAGTGCCTCTGTGGGGGCCCGCACAGATACGCAGTATTTT.

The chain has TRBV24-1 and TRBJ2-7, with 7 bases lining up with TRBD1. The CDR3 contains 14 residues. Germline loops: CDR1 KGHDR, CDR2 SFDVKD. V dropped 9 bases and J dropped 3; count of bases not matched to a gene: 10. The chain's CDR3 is CATGPDRAGYEQYF. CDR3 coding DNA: TGTGCCACCGGTCCCGACAGGGCTGGCTACGAGCAGTACTTC.

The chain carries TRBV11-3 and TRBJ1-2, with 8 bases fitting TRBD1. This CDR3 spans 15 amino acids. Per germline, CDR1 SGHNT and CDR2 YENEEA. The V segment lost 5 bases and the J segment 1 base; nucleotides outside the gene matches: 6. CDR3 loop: CASSSPTGDNYGYTF. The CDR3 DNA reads TGTGCCAGCAGCAGTCCGACAGGGGATAACTATGGCTACACCTTC.

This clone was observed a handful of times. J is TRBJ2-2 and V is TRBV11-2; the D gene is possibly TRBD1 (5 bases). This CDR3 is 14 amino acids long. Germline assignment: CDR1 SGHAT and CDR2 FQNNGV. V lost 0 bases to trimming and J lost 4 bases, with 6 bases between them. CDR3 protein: CASSLDRATGELFF. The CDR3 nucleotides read TGTGCCAGCAGCTTAGACAGGGCCACCGGGGAGCTGTTTTTT.

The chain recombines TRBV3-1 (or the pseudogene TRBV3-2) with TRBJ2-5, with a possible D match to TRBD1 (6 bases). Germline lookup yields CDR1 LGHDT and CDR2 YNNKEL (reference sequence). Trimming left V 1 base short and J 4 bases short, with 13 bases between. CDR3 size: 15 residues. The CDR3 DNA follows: TGTGCCAGCAGCCAAGCAGCCAGGGGTGGAGAGACCCAGTACTTC. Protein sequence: CASSQAARGGETQYF.

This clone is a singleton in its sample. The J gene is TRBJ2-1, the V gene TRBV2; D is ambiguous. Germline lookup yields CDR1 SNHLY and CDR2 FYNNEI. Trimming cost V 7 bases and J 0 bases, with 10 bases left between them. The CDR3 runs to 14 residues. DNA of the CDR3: TGTGCCAGCACGAAGGAGAGCTCCTACAATGAGCAGTTCTTC. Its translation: CASTKESSYNEQFF.

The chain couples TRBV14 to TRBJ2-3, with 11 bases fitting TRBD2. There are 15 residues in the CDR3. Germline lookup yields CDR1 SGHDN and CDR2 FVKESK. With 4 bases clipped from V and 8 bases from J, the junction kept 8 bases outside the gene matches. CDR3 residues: CASSRELAGARTQYF. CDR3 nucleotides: TGTGCCAGCAGCCGAGAACTAGCGGGGGCGCGTACGCAGTATTTT.